The source of this TCR beta chain is a study of blood T cell repertoires in COVID-19. TCRdb's copy holds only in-frame clones and misses some; the assay was immunoSEQ multiplex PCR. The sample has about 87,000 clones; around four fifths are singletons. The origin of this receptor is a woman in her seventies with acute or convalescent COVID-19. The sequencing input was peripheral blood.

The CDR3 loop is CASSPPSGTGFFNEQFF. The CDR3 nucleotides read TGTGCCAGCAGTCCGCCCTCCGGGACAGGGTTTTTCAATGAGCAGTTCTTC. The chain combines TRBV27 with TRBJ2-1; TRBD1 matches 9 bases. The CDR3 totals 17 residues. The germline V gene encodes CDR1 MNHEY and CDR2 SMNVEV (reference sequence). J lost 6 bases, V lost 5 bases, and 14 bases had no gene match.